This T cell receptor (beta chain) was sequenced in a study of blood T cell repertoires in COVID-19. Patients from Seattle were sampled longitudinally, starting during active infection. The germline V gene encodes CDR1 SQVTM and CDR2 ANQGSEA. V lost 4 bases and J lost 4, with 10 bases in between. The CDR3 contains 12 residues. The protocol was immunoSEQ multiplex PCR, while the TCRdb copy is restricted to in-frame clones and leaves out a portion. The sample lists about 150,000 clones, under 85% occurring once. This chain links TRBV29-1 with TRBJ1-2; D is undetermined. Sequencing was done on a sample of peripheral blood. The origin of this receptor is a man in his sixties with COVID-19, enrolled during active disease. CDR3 nucleotides: TGCAGCGTTGCTCACACCGTCTATGGCTACACCTTC. This sequence encodes CSVAHTVYGYTF.